There are a few counts of the clone carrying this T cell receptor beta chain. Its specificity is unknown. V was pared by 0 bases and J by 5 bases, with 10 bases between. The germline CDR1 and CDR2 sequences are MNHEY and SVGEGT. CDR3 length: 14 amino acids. Every patient underwent thyroid surgery untreated. This sample was included in a study of metastatic and nonmetastatic thyroid tumors. Study in general: Repertoires from blood and tumor or nodule tissue of malignant and benign thyroid patients were compared. Overall study results and limits: Compared with benign nodules, malignant thyroid tumors were reported to have significantly higher TCR beta diversity in both blood and tumor.

Source study methods: Construction of a distant-metastasis classifier for papillary thyroid cancer relied on CDR3 differences across clinicopathological groups. Via MiXCR, TCRdb re-called the PCR reads. The V and J calls reflect TCRdb's pipeline rather than the authors' work. The sample holds under 45,000 clones, 28% seen once. The clonotype comes from a male donor with papillary thyroid cancer or a benign thyroid nodule (not recorded which). Some clones in this sample may be carry-over from other donors' samples. The source material was blood. The J gene is TRBJ1-1, the V gene TRBV6-2 or TRBV6-3, with D possibly TRBD1 on 5 matching bases. The CDR3: CASSYSGLVTEAFF. The CDR3 coding sequence is TGTGCCAGCAGTTACTCGGGGCTGGTAACTGAAGCTTTCTTT.